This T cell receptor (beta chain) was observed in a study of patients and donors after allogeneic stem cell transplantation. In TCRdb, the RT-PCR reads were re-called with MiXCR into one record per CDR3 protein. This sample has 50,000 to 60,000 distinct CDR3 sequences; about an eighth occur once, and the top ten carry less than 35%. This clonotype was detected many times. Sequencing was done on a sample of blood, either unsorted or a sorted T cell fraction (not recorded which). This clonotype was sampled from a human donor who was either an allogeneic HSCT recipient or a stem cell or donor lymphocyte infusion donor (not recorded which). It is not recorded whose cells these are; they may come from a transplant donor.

The CDR3 reads CASSLTGTYGYTF. CDR3 nucleotide sequence: TGTGCCAGCAGTTTAACAGGGACGTATGGCTACACCTTC. J is TRBJ1-2 and V is TRBV27; D is possibly TRBD1 (6 bases). Trimming shortened V by 2 bases and J by 5 bases, and 9 bases separated the two germline ends. The CDR3 is 13 amino acids. Germline lookup yields CDR1 MNHEY and CDR2 SMNVEV (reference sequence).